The 10 T cell receptor beta chains in this list originate from one sample, sequenced in a study of T cells in women clearing cervical HPV infection. TCRdb's table, derived via immunoSEQ multiplex PCR, lists solely in-frame clones and lacks some. The sample includes some 40,000 clones. Sequencing was carried out using blood buffy coat. The receptors here all came from a woman between 18 and 75 years old with a cervical HPV16 infection that either progressed to CIN3+ or cleared (not recorded which).

Concerning this clone: The read comes to an end 3 residues before the CDR3 does, leaving the germline J gene to fill in the end. This chain links TRBV11-3 with TRBJ2-7, with TRBD2 matching over 7 bases. Germline assignment: CDR1 SGHNT and CDR2 YENEEA. The ends lost 9 bases at V and 3 bases at J; junction bases unmatched: 2. The CDR3 runs 11 residues. The DNA read from the CDR3 is TGTGCCAGTGGGACTAACTACGAG. This translates into CASGTNYE. The entire CDR3 is CASGTNYEQYF.

With respect to this clone: Coverage ceases 3 residues before the CDR3 finishes, and the germline J gene fills in the end. Other DNA variants within this sample encode the same CDR3. The chain links TRBV19 to TRBJ1-3; 12 bases agree with TRBD1. Germline lookup yields CDR1 LNHDA and CDR2 SQIVND (reference sequence). This CDR3 is 15 amino acids long. CDR3 sequence reads: CASSDRDRGLNTIYF. CDR3 bases read: TGTGCCAGTAGTGACCGGGACAGGGGGCTAAATACA.

As to this clone: The sequenced fragment ends 3 residues before the CDR3 boundary, so the rest is inferred from the germline J gene. The rearrangement uses TRBV4-2 and TRBJ2-7, with 9 bases lining up with TRBD2. Germline CDR1 and CDR2: LGHNA and YNFKEQ. After removal of 4 bases from V and 6 bases from J, the junction contained 7 bases not matched to a gene. The length of the CDR3 is 14 residues. This CDR3 is CASSPDSGGVEQYF. The sequenced CDR3 bases are TGTGCCAGCAGCCCCGATAGCGGGGGTGTCGAG.

The DNA read from the CDR3 is TGTGCCAGTAGTATAGATTTAGGGGGTCTCTACGAG. It is translated as CASSIDLGGLYE. The whole CDR3 protein is CASSIDLGGLYEQYF. V usage is TRBV19 and J usage is TRBJ2-7; D may be TRBD1 (6 bases). From the germline J gene comes the end of the CDR3, since the read stops 3 residues before it. This CDR3 has 15 residues. Trimming took off 0 bases at V and 3 bases at J, with 12 bases between the two ends. The germline V gene encodes CDR1 LNHDA and CDR2 SQIVND (reference sequence).

As for this clone: Read data end 3 residues before the CDR3 end; the end is taken from the germline J gene. V is TRBV30 and J is TRBJ2-7; D might be TRBD2 (6 bases). V was pared by 4 bases and J by 5 bases, with 9 bases between. This CDR3 region has 11 residues. CDR1 and CDR2 (germline): GTSNPN, SVGIG (reference sequence). Incomplete CDR3 DNA: TGTGCCTGGACCTGGGGGGACGAG. Its translation: CAWTWGDE. The CDR3 in its entirety is CAWTWGDEQYF.

A note on this clone: The CDR3 end falls 3 residues outside the read, so it is completed with the germline J gene. This chain uses TRBV5-5 with TRBJ1-1; tentatively, D is TRBD1 (5 bases). The CDR3 contains 15 residues. Germline V gene lookup returns CDR1 SGHKS and CDR2 YYEKEE (reference sequence). V dropped 0 bases and J dropped 0 bases, with 9 bases sitting between them. CDR3 amino acids: CASSLGQGLNTEAFF. The CDR3 bases that were read are TGTGCCAGCAGCTTGGGGCAGGGTTTGAACACTGAA.

As to this clone: The read finishes 3 residues shy of the CDR3 end, and the germline J gene is used to complete it. The chain employs TRBV11-3 and TRBJ2-1, with D perhaps TRBD1 (6 bases). The CDR3 covers 15 residues. Germline CDR1 is SGHNT and CDR2 is YENEEA. V lost 3 bases and J lost 2, with 11 bases in between. CDR3 DNA, as far as it was read: TGTGCCAGCAGCTTGGTACAGGGCACCTACAATGAG. Its protein is CASSLVQGTYNE. From start to end, the CDR3 is CASSLVQGTYNEQFF.

A note on this clone: The read terminates 3 residues before the CDR3 end, so the remaining end is supplied by the germline J gene. The chain employs TRBV30 and TRBJ2-2; TRBD1 aligns across 8 bases. CDR1 is GTSNPN and CDR2 is SVGIG in the germline V gene (reference sequence). CDR3 length: 14 amino acids. CDR3 sequence: CAWSISGGREKLFF. CDR3 DNA, as far as it was read: TGTGCCTGGAGTATCTCAGGGGGCCGTGAAAAG.

As regards this clone: From the germline J gene comes the end of the CDR3, since the read stops 3 residues before it. The V gene is TRBV7-8, the J gene TRBJ2-7; 11 nucleotides align to TRBD2. The V and J ends lost 4 bases and 1 base, in that order; junction bases with no gene match: 6. The germline CDR1 and CDR2 sequences are SGHVS and FQNEAQ. The CDR3 length is 16 residues. CDR3 sequence reads: CASSSLAGGKSYEQYF. CDR3 bases read: TGTGCCAGCAGCTCGTTAGCGGGAGGGAAATCCTACGAG.

Comments on this clone: At one end the junction does not follow the germline gene, possibly because of a read error. The read comes to an end 3 residues before the CDR3 does, leaving the germline J gene to fill in the end. V is TRBV4-2 and J is TRBJ2-3, with D tentatively TRBD2 (5 bases). Germline CDR1 reads LGHNA; CDR2 reads YNFKEQ. The CDR3 totals 15 residues. The CDR3 sequence: CASSQDDYGTDTQYF. The CDR3 bases that were read are TGCGCCAGCAGCCAGGATGACTATGGCACAGATACG.